This T cell receptor (beta chain) derives from a study of technical replicates of blood from a handful of donors. Method: immunoSEQ multiplex PCR; TCRdb's copy keeps in-frame clones and lacks some. This repertoire shows fewer than 100,000 clones, approximately 91% found once; its top ten account for roughly 0.41%. V was shortened by 3 bases and J by 8 bases, with 16 bases between the two germline ends. The CDR3 sequence is 13 residues long. CDR1 is SQVTM and CDR2 is ANQGSEA in the germline V gene. This clone was found once. Sequenced material: T cells isolated from PBMCs. This rearrangement joins TRBV29-1 to TRBJ1-2; no clear D. This TCR was recovered from a human donor in good health. The chain's CDR3 is CSVDPTNVEGYTF. The CDR3 nucleotides read TGCAGCGTTGACCCGACTAATGTGGAGGGCTACACCTTC.